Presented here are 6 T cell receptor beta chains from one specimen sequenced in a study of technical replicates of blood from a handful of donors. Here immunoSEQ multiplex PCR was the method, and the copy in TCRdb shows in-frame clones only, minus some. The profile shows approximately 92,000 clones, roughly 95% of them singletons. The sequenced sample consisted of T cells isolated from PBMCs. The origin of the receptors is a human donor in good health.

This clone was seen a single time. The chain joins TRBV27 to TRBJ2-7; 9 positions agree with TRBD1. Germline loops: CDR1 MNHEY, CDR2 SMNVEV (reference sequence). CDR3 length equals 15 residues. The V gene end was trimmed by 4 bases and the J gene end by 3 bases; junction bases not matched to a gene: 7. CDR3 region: CASSSWDRDIYEQYF. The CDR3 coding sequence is TGTGCCAGCAGTTCCTGGGACAGGGACATCTACGAGCAGTACTTC.

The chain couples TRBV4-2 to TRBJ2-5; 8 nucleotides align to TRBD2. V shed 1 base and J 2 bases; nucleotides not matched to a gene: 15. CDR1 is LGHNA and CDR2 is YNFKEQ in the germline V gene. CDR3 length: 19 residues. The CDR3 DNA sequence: TGTGCCAGCAGCCAAGGTGACCGGTTTACTAGCGGTGAGCAAGAGACCCAGTACTTC. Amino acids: CASSQGDRFTSGEQETQYF.

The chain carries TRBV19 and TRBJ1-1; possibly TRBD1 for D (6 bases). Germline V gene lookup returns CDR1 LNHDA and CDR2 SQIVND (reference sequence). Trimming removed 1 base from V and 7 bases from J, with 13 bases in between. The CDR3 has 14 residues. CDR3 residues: CASSIVLGAGEAFF. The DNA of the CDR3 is TGTGCCAGTAGTATAGTGTTGGGGGCCGGTGAAGCTTTCTTT.

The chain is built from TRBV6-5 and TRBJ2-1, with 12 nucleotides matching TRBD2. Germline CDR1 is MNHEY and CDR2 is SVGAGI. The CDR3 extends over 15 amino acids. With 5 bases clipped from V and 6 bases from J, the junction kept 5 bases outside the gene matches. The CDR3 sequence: CASSLGLAGPNEQFF. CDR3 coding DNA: TGTGCCAGCAGTCTCGGACTAGCGGGACCCAATGAGCAGTTCTTC.

CDR3 region: CASSLTGADYEQYF. CDR3 DNA: TGTGCCAGCAGCTTAACAGGGGCTGACTACGAGCAGTACTTC. The chain combines TRBV7-9 with TRBJ2-7; 7 nucleotides align to TRBD1. Looked up from germline, CDR1 is SEHNR and CDR2 is FQNEAQ (reference sequence). V trimming: 2 bases; J trimming: 3 bases; junction bases outside the gene matches: 4. The CDR3 loop spans 14 amino acids.

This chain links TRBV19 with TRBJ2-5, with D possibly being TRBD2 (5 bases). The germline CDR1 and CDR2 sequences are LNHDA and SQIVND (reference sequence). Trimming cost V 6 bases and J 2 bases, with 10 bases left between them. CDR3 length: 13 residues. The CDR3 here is CASSPRVQETQYF. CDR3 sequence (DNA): TGTGCCAGTAGCCCGCGGGTGCAAGAGACCCAGTACTTC.